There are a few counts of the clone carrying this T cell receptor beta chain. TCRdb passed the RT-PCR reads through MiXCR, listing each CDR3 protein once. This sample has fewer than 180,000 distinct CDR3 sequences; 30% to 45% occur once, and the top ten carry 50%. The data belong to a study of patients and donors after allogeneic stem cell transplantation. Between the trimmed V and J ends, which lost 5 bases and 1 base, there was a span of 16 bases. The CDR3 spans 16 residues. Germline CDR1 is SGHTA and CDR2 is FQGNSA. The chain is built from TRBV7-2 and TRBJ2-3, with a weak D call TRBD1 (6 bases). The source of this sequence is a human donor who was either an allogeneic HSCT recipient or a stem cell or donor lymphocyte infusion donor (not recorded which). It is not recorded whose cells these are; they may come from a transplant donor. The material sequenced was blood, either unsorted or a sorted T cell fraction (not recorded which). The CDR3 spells CASSVETGARTDTQYF. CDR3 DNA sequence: TGTGCCAGCAGCGTCGAGACAGGTGCTCGCACAGATACGCAGTATTTT.